This entry is about one TCR beta chain. Its cognate antigen is unknown. The germline V gene encodes CDR1 SGHRS and CDR2 YFSETQ. V was pared by 0 bases and J by 8 bases, with 9 bases between. This CDR3 comprises 14 residues. This record belongs to a study of radiation and T cells in renal cell carcinoma. Study details: Nephrectomy followed 15 Gy stereotactic body radiation by 4 weeks. Overall study results and limits: Top tumor clonotypes rose in blood 2 weeks post-radiation, then contracted. Baseline intratumoral clonotype presence is unknown without pretreatment biopsies.

Stated time point: blood 2 weeks post-SBRT. The treatment: 15 Gy SBRT to primary tumor, nephrectomy 4 weeks later. Clear cell pathology was present in this patient's renal cell carcinoma. Sequenced by immunoSEQ multiplex PCR; TCRdb stores in-frame clones only, minus some. The sample consists of some 120,000 clones, 88% of them appearing once. This clonotype was sampled from a woman in her seventies with renal cell carcinoma. The source material was blood, sampled from a patient whose treatment included radiotherapy and nephrectomy. The V and J genes are TRBV5-1 and TRBJ1-6; D is unclear. DNA of the CDR3: TGCGCCAGCAGCTTGGAAGGGAATGATTCACCCCTCCACTTT. It specifies CASSLEGNDSPLHF.